The 4 T cell receptor beta chains in this list originate from one sample, sequenced in a study of T-cell reconstitution after alpha-beta-depleted transplantation in children. Unique molecular identifiers tagged the TCRbeta library. TCRdb redid the calling of the PCR reads with MiXCR, one entry per CDR3 protein. Of 280,000 or so distinct CDR3 sequences listed, approximately 10% were seen once; the top ten hold less than 25%. The specimen comprised peripheral blood, sampled 180 days after TCRalphabeta/CD19-depleted stem cell transplant. Receptors originate from a male patient aged 2-15 years who had a stem cell transplant for chronic granulomatous disease, so the T cells may come from the graft donor.

This clonotype was detected ten times or more. This chain links TRBV7-8 with TRBJ2-7; D is unclear. The CDR3 length is 14 residues. The V and J ends lost 7 bases and 5 bases respectively, with 18 bases between them. Germline CDR1 SGHVS, CDR2 FQNEAQ. The CDR3 loop is CASTSYGPVDEQYF. CDR3 in DNA: TGTGCCAGCACCTCATACGGTCCGGTGGACGAGCAGTACTTC.

This clonotype has ten or more counts. The chain carries TRBV27 and TRBJ2-3, with TRBD1 identical over 10 bases. Germline V gene data show CDR1 as MNHEY and CDR2 as SMNVEV (reference sequence). The CDR3 has 15 residues. The V gene end was trimmed by 5 bases and the J gene end by 2 bases; junction bases not matched to a gene: 4. The CDR3 bases are TGTGCCAGCAGTCCGGGACAGGGGCCCACAGATACGCAGTATTTT. Translated, it gives CASSPGQGPTDTQYF.

This clonotype has only a few counts. The rearrangement uses TRBV12-3 or TRBV12-4 and TRBJ2-3; D might be TRBD1 (6 bases). V was shortened by 3 bases and J by 9 bases, with 25 bases between the two germline ends. CDR3 length equals 17 residues. The CDR3 sequence is CASSFRGGPRMDQTQYF. The CDR3 DNA is TGTGCCAGCAGTTTCAGAGGGGGACCCCGAATGGATCAAACGCAGTATTTT.

This clonotype has ten or more counts. The V and J genes are TRBV20-1 and TRBJ2-1; D ambiguous. The length of the CDR3 is 14 residues. Germline V gene sequence: CDR1 DFQATT, CDR2 SNEGSKA (reference sequence). V was clipped by 6 bases and J by 9 bases, with 21 bases between them. CDR3 amino acids: CSAPKAPDWGEQFF. CDR3 bases: TGCAGTGCCCCCAAAGCCCCCGACTGGGGTGAGCAGTTCTTC.